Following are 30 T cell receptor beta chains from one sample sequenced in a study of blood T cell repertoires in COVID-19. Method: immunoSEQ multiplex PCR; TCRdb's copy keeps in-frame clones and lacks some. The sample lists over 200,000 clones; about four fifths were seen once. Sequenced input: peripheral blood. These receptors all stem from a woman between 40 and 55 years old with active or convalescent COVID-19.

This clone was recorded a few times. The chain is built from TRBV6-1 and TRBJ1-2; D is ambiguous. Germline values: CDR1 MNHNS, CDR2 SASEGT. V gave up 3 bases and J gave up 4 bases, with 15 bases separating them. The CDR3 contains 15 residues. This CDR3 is CASSDLLTTIYGYTF. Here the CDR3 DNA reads TGTGCCAGCAGTGACCTACTGACAACCATCTATGGCTACACCTTC.

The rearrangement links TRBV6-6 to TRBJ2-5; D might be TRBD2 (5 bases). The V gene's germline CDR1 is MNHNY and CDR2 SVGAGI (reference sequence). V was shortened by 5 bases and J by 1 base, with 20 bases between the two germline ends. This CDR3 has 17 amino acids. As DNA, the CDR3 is TGTGCCAGCAGTCCCGTTCGGACCTCTGGAGGCCAAGAGACCCAGTACTTC. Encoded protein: CASSPVRTSGGQETQYF.

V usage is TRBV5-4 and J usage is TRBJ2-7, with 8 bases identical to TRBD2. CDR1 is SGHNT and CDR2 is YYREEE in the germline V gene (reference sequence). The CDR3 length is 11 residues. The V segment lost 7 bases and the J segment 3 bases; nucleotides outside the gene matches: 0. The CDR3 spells CASGTSYEQYF. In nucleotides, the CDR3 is TGTGCCAGCGGGACTAGCTACGAGCAGTACTTC. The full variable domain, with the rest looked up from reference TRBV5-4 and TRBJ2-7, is ETGVTQSPTHLIKTRGQQVTLRCSSQSGHNTVSWYQQALGQGPQFIFQYYREEENGRGNFPPRFSGLQFPNYSSELNVNALELDDSALYLCASGTSYEQYFGPGTRLTVT.

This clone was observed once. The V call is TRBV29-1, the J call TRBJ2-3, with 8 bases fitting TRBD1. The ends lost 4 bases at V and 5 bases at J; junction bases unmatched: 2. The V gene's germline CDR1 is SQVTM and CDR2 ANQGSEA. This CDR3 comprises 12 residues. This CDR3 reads CSVVQGEDTQYF. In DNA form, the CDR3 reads TGCAGCGTTGTACAGGGGGAAGATACGCAGTATTTT.

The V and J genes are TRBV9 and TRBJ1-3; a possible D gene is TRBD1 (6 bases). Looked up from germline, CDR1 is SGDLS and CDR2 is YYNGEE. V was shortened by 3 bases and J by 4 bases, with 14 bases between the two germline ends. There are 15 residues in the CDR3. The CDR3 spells CASSASGQEGNTIYF. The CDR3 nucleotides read TGTGCCAGCAGCGCCTCGGGACAAGAGGGAAACACCATATATTTT.

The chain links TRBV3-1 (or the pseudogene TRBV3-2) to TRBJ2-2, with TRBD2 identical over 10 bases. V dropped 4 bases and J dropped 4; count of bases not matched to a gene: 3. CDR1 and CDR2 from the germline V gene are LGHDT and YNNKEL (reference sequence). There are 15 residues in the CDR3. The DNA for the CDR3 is TGTGCCAGCAGCCGGGCTAGCGGGGGCACCGGGGAGCTGTTTTTT. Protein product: CASSRASGGTGELFF.

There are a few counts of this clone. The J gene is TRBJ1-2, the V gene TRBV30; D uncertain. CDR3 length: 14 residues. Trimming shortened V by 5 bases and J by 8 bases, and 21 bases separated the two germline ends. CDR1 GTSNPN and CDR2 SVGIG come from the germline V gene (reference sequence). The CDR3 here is CAWARAGEVTGYTF. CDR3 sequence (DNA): TGTGCCTGGGCTCGAGCCGGGGAGGTAACCGGCTACACCTTC.

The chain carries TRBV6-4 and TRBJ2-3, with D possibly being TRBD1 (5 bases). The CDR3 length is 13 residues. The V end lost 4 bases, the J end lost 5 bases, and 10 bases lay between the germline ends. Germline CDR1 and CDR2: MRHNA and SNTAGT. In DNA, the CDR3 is TGTGCCAGCAGTGTCGAAGGGGAAGATACGCAGTATTTT. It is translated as CASSVEGEDTQYF.

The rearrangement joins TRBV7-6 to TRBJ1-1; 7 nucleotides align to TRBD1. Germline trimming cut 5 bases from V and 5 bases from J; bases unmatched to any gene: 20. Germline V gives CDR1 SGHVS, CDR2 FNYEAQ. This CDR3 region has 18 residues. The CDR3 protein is CASSPKPWTGLSRTEAFF. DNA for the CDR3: TGTGCCAGCAGCCCGAAACCGTGGACAGGATTGAGTAGGACTGAAGCTTTCTTT.

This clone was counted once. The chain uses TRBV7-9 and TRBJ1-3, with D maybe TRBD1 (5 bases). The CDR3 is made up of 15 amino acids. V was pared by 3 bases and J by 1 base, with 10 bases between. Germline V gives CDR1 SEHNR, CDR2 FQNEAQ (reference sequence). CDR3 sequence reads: CASSLAGDSGNTIYF. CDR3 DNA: TGTGCCAGCAGCTTGGCGGGGGATTCTGGAAACACCATATATTTT.

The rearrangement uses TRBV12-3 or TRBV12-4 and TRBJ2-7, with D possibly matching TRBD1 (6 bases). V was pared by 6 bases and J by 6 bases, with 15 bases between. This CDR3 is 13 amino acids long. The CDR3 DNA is TGTGCCAGCAGGCGCGTACAGGGTGGCGAGCAGTACTTC. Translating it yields CASRRVQGGEQYF.

Written as DNA, the CDR3 is TGTGCCAGCAGCTTGGCCGGCGGGGGTATGGATGAGCAGTTCTTC. Amino acid sequence: CASSLAGGGMDEQFF. V gene TRBV5-4 combines with J gene TRBJ2-1; 7 bases match TRBD2. V dropped 0 bases and J dropped 8; count of bases not matched to a gene: 8. The CDR3 runs 15 residues. CDR1 SGHNT and CDR2 YYREEE come from the germline V gene (reference sequence).

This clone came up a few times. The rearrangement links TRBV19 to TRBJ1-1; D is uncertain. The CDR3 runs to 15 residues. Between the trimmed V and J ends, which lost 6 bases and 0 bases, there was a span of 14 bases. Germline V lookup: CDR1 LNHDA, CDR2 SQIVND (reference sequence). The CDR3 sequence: CASRTITVMNTEAFF. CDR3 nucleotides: TGTGCCAGTAGGACAATCACGGTCATGAACACTGAAGCTTTCTTT.

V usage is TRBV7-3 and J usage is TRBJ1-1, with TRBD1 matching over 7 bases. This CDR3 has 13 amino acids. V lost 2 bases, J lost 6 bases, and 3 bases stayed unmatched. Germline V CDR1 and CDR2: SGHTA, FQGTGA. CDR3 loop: CASSLAGGSEAFF. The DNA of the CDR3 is TGTGCCAGCAGCTTAGCAGGGGGGTCTGAAGCTTTCTTT.

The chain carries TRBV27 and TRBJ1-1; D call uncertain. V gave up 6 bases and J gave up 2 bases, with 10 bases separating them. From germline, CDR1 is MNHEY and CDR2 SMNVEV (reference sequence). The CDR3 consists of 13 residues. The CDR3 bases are TGTGCCAGCAGACTGAACCTTAACACTGAAGCTTTCTTT. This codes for CASRLNLNTEAFF.

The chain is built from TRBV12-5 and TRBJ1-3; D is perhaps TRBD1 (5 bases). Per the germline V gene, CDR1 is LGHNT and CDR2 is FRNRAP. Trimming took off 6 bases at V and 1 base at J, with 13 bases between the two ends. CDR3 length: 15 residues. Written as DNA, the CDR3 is TGTGCTAGTGGCCACGGCCAGGGTTCTGGAAACACCATATATTTT. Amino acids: CASGHGQGSGNTIYF.

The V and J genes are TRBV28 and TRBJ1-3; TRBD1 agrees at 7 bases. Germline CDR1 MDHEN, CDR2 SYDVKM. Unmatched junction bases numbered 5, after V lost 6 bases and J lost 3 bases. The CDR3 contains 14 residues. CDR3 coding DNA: TGTGCCAGCAGCCAGGGGGGCTTTGGAAACACCATATATTTT. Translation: CASSQGGFGNTIYF.

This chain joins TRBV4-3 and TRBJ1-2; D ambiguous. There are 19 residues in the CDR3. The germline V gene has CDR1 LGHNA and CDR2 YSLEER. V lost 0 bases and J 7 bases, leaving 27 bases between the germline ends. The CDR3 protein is CASSQEREGRTEWFSGYTF. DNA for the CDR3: TGCGCCAGCAGCCAAGAGCGGGAGGGCCGCACCGAGTGGTTTTCTGGCTACACCTTC.

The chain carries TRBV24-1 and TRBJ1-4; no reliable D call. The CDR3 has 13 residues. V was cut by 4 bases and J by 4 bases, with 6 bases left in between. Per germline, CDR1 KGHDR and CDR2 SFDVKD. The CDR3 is CATSERNNEKLFF. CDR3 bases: TGTGCCACCAGTGAGAGAAATAATGAAAAACTGTTTTTT.

CDR3 sequence reads: CASSFTSGGAQDTQYF. The CDR3 DNA is TGTGCCAGCAGTTTTACTAGCGGGGGGGCCCAAGATACGCAGTATTTT. This chain links TRBV6-5 with TRBJ2-3; 13 bases map to TRBD2. The CDR3 is 16 amino acids. V shed 4 bases, J shed 5 bases, and the junction held 6 bases outside the gene matches. Per the germline V gene, CDR1 is MNHEY and CDR2 is SVGAGI.

As DNA, the CDR3 is TGTGCCAGCAGTGATTGGCGGGGGCTAGGAGAGACCCAGTACTTC. Its translation: CASSDWRGLGETQYF. The rearrangement joins TRBV25-1 to TRBJ2-5, with D perhaps matching TRBD2 (7 bases). CDR1 is MGHDK and CDR2 is SYGVNS in the germline V gene. V dropped 3 bases and J dropped 4 bases, with 15 bases sitting between them. CDR3 length: 15 residues.

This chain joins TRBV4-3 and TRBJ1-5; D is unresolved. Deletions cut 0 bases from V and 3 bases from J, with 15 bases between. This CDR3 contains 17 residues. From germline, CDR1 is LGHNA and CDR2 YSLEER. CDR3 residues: CASSQDSAAGLNQPQHF. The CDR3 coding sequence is TGCGCCAGCAGCCAAGATAGCGCGGCAGGCCTCAATCAGCCCCAGCATTTT.

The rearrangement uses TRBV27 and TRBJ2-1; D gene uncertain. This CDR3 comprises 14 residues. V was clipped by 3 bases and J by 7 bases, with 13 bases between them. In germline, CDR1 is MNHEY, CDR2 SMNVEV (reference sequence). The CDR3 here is CASSFRLPPNEQFF. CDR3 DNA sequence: TGTGCCAGCAGTTTCCGTCTACCCCCGAATGAGCAGTTCTTC.

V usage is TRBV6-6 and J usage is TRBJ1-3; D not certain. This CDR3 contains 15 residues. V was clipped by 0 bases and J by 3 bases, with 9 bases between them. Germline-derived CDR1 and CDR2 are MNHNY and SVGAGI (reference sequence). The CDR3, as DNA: TGTGCCAGCAGTTACTCGGAGGGAAATGGAAACACCATATATTTT. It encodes CASSYSEGNGNTIYF.

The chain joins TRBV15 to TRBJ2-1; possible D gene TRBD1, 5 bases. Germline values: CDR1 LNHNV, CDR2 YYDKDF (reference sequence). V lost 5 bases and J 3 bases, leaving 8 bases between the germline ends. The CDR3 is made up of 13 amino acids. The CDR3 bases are TGTGCCACCAGCCTAGGGGACTACAATGAGCAGTTCTTC. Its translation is CATSLGDYNEQFF.

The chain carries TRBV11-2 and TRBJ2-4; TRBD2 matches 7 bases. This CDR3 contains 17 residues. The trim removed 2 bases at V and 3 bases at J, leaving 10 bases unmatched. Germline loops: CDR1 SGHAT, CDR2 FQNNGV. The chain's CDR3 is CASSLTSLGGDKNIQYF. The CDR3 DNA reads TGTGCCAGCAGCTTAACTTCCTTGGGAGGGGACAAAAACATTCAGTACTTC.

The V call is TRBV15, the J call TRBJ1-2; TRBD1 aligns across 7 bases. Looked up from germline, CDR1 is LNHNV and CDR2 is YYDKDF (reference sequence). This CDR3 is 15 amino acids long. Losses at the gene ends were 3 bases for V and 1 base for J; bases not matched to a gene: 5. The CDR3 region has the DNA TGTGCCACCAGCAGGGTCCGGGACAGTAACTATGGCTACACCTTC. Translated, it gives CATSRVRDSNYGYTF.

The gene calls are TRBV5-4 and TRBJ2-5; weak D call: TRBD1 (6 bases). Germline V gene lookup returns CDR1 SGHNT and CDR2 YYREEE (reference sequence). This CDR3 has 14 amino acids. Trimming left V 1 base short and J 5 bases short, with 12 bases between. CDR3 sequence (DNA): TGTGCCAGCAGCTTGATCGTGGGGGCGGAGACCCAGTACTTC. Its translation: CASSLIVGAETQYF.

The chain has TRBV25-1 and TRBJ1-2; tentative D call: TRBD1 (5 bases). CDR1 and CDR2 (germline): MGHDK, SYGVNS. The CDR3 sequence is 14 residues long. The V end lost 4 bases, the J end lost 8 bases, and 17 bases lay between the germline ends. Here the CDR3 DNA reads TGTGCCAGCAGTGCAGCAGGGACTGCTTTCGGCTACACCTTC. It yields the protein CASSAAGTAFGYTF.

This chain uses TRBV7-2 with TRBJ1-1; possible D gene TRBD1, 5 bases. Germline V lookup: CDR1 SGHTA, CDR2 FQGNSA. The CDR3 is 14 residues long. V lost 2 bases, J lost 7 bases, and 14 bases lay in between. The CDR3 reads CASSLLGGLDEAFF. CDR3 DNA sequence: TGTGCCAGCAGCTTATTGGGGGGTTTAGATGAAGCTTTCTTT. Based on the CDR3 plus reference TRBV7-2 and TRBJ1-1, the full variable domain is GAGVSQSPSNKVTEKGKDVELRCDPISGHTALYWYRQSLGQGLEFLIYFQGNSAPDKSGLPSDRFSAERTGGSVSTLTIQRTQQEDSAVYLCASSLLGGLDEAFFGQGTRLTVV.